This T cell receptor beta chain was identified in a study of cytomegalovirus exposure and HLA in healthy donors. As concerns this clone: Its antigen is not identified.

Study-level findings and limits: The authors listed some 150 TCR beta chains as cytomegalovirus-associated. In a later analysis, first-cohort TCR clusters were found to tend to co-occur in the approximately 110 validation repertoires. A classifier reportedly called cytomegalovirus status with high sensitivity and specificity. Many donors carried some public TCRs, although rarity characterized most TCR sequences.

After removal of 5 bases from V and 1 base from J, the junction contained 6 bases not matched to a gene. The CDR3 sequence is 16 residues long. Germline assignment: CDR1 SGHVS and CDR2 FNYEAQ. The repertoire was sequenced with immunoSEQ multiplex PCR; TCRdb's copy has only in-frame clones and lacks some. The table includes 150,000 or so clones, roughly 84% detected once. The material sequenced was PBMCs. The rearrangement joins TRBV7-6 to TRBJ2-2; TRBD1 matches at 8 bases. This TCR derives from a man in his thirties or forties in good health and CMV-seropositive. The CDR3 sequence is CASSPRGTGNTGELFF. The CDR3 DNA follows: TGTGCCAGCAGCCCTAGGGGGACAGGGAACACCGGGGAGCTGTTTTTT.